This entry lists 18 T cell receptor beta chains sequenced from one sample in a study of T cell repertoires in cytomegalovirus infection. Their antigens are not known. One entry per CDR3 protein results from TCRdb running MiXCR on the reads. The sample lists 160,000 or so distinct CDR3 sequences; less than 25% were seen once. The material was CD8+ T cells from cultured PBMCs, obtained from culture after CMV antigen stimulation. Receptors were obtained from a human donor in good health (CMV status not recorded). Some clones in this sample may be carry-over from other donors' samples.

This clonotype was observed a few times. V gene TRBV4-1 combines with J gene TRBJ2-4; D not certain. Germline lookup yields CDR1 MGHRA and CDR2 YSYEKL. The CDR3 runs to 14 residues. Trimming pared 6 bases from V and 8 bases from J, leaving 17 bases between. In nucleotides, the CDR3 is TGCGCCAGCAGTCCCGGGTGGGGTGAGGACATTCAGTACTTC. Translated, it gives CASSPGWGEDIQYF.

This clonotype was counted only a few times. DNA of the CDR3: TGTGCCAGCAGCCCCTCCGGGACAGAACTCTACGAGCAGTACTTC. Amino acid sequence: CASSPSGTELYEQYF. The rearrangement links TRBV9 to TRBJ2-7; 7 bases agree with TRBD1. J lost 3 bases, V lost 4 bases, and 10 bases had no gene match. The CDR3 extends over 15 amino acids. Germline CDR1 SGDLS, CDR2 YYNGEE. Based on the CDR3 plus reference TRBV9 and TRBJ2-7, the full variable domain is DSGVTQTPKHLITATGQRVTLRCSPRSGDLSVYWYQQSLDQGLQFLIQYYNGEERAKGNILERFSAQQFPDLHSELNLSSLELGDSALYFCASSPSGTELYEQYFGPGTRLTVT.

The chain is built from TRBV6-6 and TRBJ1-1; the D gene is possibly TRBD1 (5 bases). The CDR3 runs to 13 residues. Germline V gene sequence: CDR1 MNHNY, CDR2 SVGAGI (reference sequence). V lost 5 bases and J lost 5, with 12 bases in between. The CDR3 region has the DNA TGTGCCAGCAGTGCCAGGGTTCATACTGAAGCTTTCTTT. This codes for CASSARVHTEAFF.

This clonotype was detected only a few times. The chain carries TRBV5-5 and TRBJ2-3, with TRBD2 matching 9 bases. After removal of 4 bases from V and 4 bases from J, the junction contained 10 bases not matched to a gene. Germline assignment: CDR1 SGHKS and CDR2 YYEKEE (reference sequence). This CDR3 is built from 16 residues. For the CDR3, the DNA is TGTGCCAGCAGCATAACCGGGACTAGCAACCCAGATACGCAGTATTTT. This gives the protein CASSITGTSNPDTQYF. The full variable domain, with the rest looked up from reference TRBV5-5 and TRBJ2-3, is DAGVTQSPTHLIKTRGQQVTLRCSPISGHKSVSWYQQVLGQGPQFIFQYYEKEERGRGNFPDRFSARQFPNYSSELNVNALLLGDSALYLCASSITGTSNPDTQYFGPGTRLTVL.

The V call is TRBV2, the J call TRBJ1-1; 7 bases agree with TRBD1. V gave up 4 bases and J gave up 1 base; unmatched junction bases: 12. The CDR3 is 17 amino acids. From germline, CDR1 is SNHLY and CDR2 FYNNEI. The CDR3 is CASSVTGVVKWNTEAFF. In nucleotides, the CDR3 is TGTGCCAGCAGTGTCACAGGGGTGGTGAAGTGGAACACTGAAGCTTTCTTT.

There are a few counts of this clonotype. The rearrangement links TRBV6-5 to TRBJ2-7, with 7 bases fitting TRBD1. Looked up from germline, CDR1 is MNHEY and CDR2 is SVGAGI. V trimming: 10 bases; J trimming: 2 bases; junction bases outside the gene matches: 8. This CDR3 region has 13 residues. The CDR3, as DNA: TGTGCCACCAACCGGGACAGTACCTACGAGCAGTACTTC. It translates to CATNRDSTYEQYF.

The rearrangement joins TRBV4-1 to TRBJ2-7; 10 bases match TRBD1. The CDR3 is made up of 17 amino acids. Germline lookup yields CDR1 MGHRA and CDR2 YSYEKL. V trimming: 0 bases; J trimming: 7 bases; junction bases outside the gene matches: 12. This CDR3 is CASSQERMWTGGVEQYF. CDR3 coding DNA: TGCGCCAGCAGCCAAGAAAGGATGTGGACAGGGGGTGTTGAGCAGTACTTC.

The chain links TRBV2 to TRBJ1-1; D perhaps matches TRBD1 (5 bases). This CDR3 is built from 13 residues. Germline assignment: CDR1 SNHLY and CDR2 FYNNEI. The ends were cut back, 6 bases at V and 2 bases at J, with 10 bases in the middle. The CDR3 DNA sequence: TGTGCCAGCAGATTGACAGCCAACACTGAAGCTTTCTTT. Protein: CASRLTANTEAFF.

CDR3 DNA: TGCGCCAGCAGCCCAAACGGAGGGGGTGCCTACGAGCAGTACTTC. It is translated as CASSPNGGGAYEQYF. The chain has TRBV4-3 and TRBJ2-7; D tentatively fits TRBD1 or TRBD2 (6 bases each). The CDR3 sequence is 15 residues long. Deletions cut 4 bases from V and 2 bases from J, with 15 bases between. Per germline, CDR1 LGHNA and CDR2 YSLEER.

As concerns this clonotype: The CDR3 end shows no conserved phenylalanine or tryptophan, and so a read error is likely. No DNA is shown, since the ends of the CDR3 on it are uncertain; the CDR3 is the one TCRdb lists. The CDR3 protein is CASSAGTGWSV. The chain has TRBV12-3 or TRBV12-4 and TRBJ1-2; the table assigns TRBD1, which was not confirmed against the DNA. Inclusive of both ends, the CDR3 amounts to 11 amino acids.

This clonotype was picked up one time. The V and J genes are TRBV5-5 and TRBJ2-2; no firm D call. Germline loops: CDR1 SGHKS, CDR2 YYEKEE (reference sequence). The CDR3 has 15 amino acids. V dropped 1 base and J dropped 4 bases, with 11 bases sitting between them. The CDR3: CASSLFNRFTGELFF. The CDR3 DNA is TGTGCCAGCAGCTTGTTCAACAGATTCACCGGGGAGCTGTTTTTT.

This clonotype has more than one count but fewer than ten. V gene TRBV12-3 or TRBV12-4 combines with J gene TRBJ2-7, with D possibly called TRBD1 or TRBD2 (5 bases each). This CDR3 is 14 amino acids long. V was shortened by 5 bases and J by 5 bases, with 16 bases between the two germline ends. CDR3 amino acids: CASSAGTFPHEQYF. In nucleotides, the CDR3 is TGTGCCAGCAGTGCCGGGACCTTCCCCCACGAGCAGTACTTC.

The chain carries TRBV6-2 or TRBV6-3 and TRBJ2-5; 7 bases match TRBD2. The CDR3 loop spans 15 amino acids. V lost 6 bases and J lost 0; bases outside the gene matches: 7. Germline-derived CDR1 and CDR2 are MNHEY and SVGEGT. CDR3 sequence: CASRKTSPYQETQYF. The CDR3 DNA reads as TGTGCCAGCAGGAAGACTAGCCCCTACCAAGAGACCCAGTACTTC.

This chain connects TRBV2 to TRBJ2-7; D is perhaps TRBD1 or TRBD2 (5 bases each). Trimming left V 7 bases short and J 3 bases short, with 22 bases between. Germline-derived CDR1 and CDR2 are SNHLY and FYNNEI. This CDR3 is 16 amino acids long. The CDR3 nucleotides read TGTGCCAGCACCCCCCCGTGGTTAGGGGAGAGCTACGAGCAGTACTTC. Its protein is CASTPPWLGESYEQYF. Supplemented by reference TRBV2 and TRBJ2-7, the full variable domain reads EPEVTQTPSHQVTQMGQEVILRCVPISNHLYFYWYRQILGQKVEFLVSFYNNEISEKSEIFDDQFSVERPDGSNFTLKIRSTKLEDSAMYFCASTPPWLGESYEQYFGPGTRLTVT.

The chain joins TRBV7-6 to TRBJ1-5, with a tentative D call TRBD1 (5 bases). This CDR3 spans 14 amino acids. Deletions cut 1 base from V and 4 bases from J, with 8 bases between. CDR1 and CDR2 from the germline V gene are SGHVS and FNYEAQ. CDR3 protein: CASSLGGTNQPQHF. The CDR3, as DNA: TGTGCCAGCAGCTTAGGTGGGACGAATCAGCCCCAGCATTTT. Full variable domain (outside the CDR3, taken from reference TRBV7-6 and TRBJ1-5): GAGVSQSPRYKVTKRGQDVALRCDPISGHVSLYWYRQALGQGPEFLTYFNYEAQQDKSGLPNDRFSAERPEGSISTLTIQRTEQRDSAMYRCASSLGGTNQPQHFGDGTRLSIL.

This clonotype was seen repeatedly, ten times or more. The V call is TRBV7-2, the J call TRBJ1-3; D is unresolved. CDR1 and CDR2 (germline): SGHTA, FQGNSA. The CDR3 totals 17 residues. V was trimmed by 4 bases and J by 0 bases, leaving 16 bases between them. The CDR3 region is CASSSRGNTYSGNTIYF. In DNA form, the CDR3 reads TGTGCCAGCAGCTCTAGAGGAAACACCTACTCTGGAAACACCATATATTTT.

This clonotype is judged medium-sized. The J gene is TRBJ1-5, the V gene TRBV4-1; no reliable D call. This CDR3 spans 15 amino acids. CDR1 is MGHRA, CDR2 YSYEKL, per germline. V was cut by 1 base and J by 4 bases, with 11 bases left in between. CDR3: CASSQAISPNQPQHF. DNA of the CDR3: TGCGCCAGCAGCCAAGCCATCTCGCCGAATCAGCCCCAGCATTTT.

V gene TRBV4-3 combines with J gene TRBJ1-1; D gene unclear. The CDR3 has 14 amino acids. Trimming took 0 bases from V and 2 from J, leaving 7 bases between them. In germline, CDR1 is LGHNA, CDR2 YSLEER. CDR3 residues: CASSQEVFNTEAFF. The CDR3 nucleotides read TGCGCCAGCAGCCAAGAGGTGTTCAACACTGAAGCTTTCTTT.